The 13 T cell receptor beta chains given below trace back to one sample, sequenced in a study of OX40 agonist ivuxolimab in advanced cancers. Profiling relied on immunoSEQ multiplex PCR, and the TCRdb table lists in-frame clones only, not all of them. This table holds some 17,000 clones, 72% found once. Sequencing was performed on CD4+ or CD8+ T cells sorted from blood, taken in a trial of the OX40 agonist ivuxolimab. The receptors stem from an adult with an advanced solid tumor such as melanoma, head and neck, liver or kidney cancer.

The CDR3, as DNA: TGTGCCAGCAGCCAAGAAGTGTATTCAGATACGCAGTATTTT. Translating it yields CASSQEVYSDTQYF. This rearrangement joins TRBV14 to TRBJ2-3, with no clear D. Looked up from germline, CDR1 is SGHDN and CDR2 is FVKESK. With 0 bases removed from V and 4 bases from J, the gap between germline ends came to 8 bases. CDR3 size: 14 residues.

The gene calls are TRBV2 and TRBJ2-7, with D tentatively TRBD1 (5 bases). Looked up from germline, CDR1 is SNHLY and CDR2 is FYNNEI. There are 13 residues in the CDR3. The ends were cut back, 7 bases at V and 2 bases at J, with 12 bases in the middle. CDR3 residues: CASTGWTAYEQYF. CDR3 DNA: TGTGCCAGCACAGGGTGGACGGCCTACGAGCAGTACTTC.

The chain uses TRBV11-3 and TRBJ1-3, with D tentatively TRBD1 (5 bases). The V end lost 2 bases, the J end lost 2 bases, and 19 bases lay between the germline ends. This CDR3 contains 18 residues. Germline V gene sequence: CDR1 SGHNT, CDR2 YENEEA. The CDR3 region is CASSLTPPWDPTGNTIYF. The DNA of the CDR3 is TGTGCCAGCAGCTTAACCCCTCCCTGGGACCCAACTGGAAACACCATATATTTT.

This chain connects TRBV19 to TRBJ2-3; D is perhaps TRBD1 or TRBD2 (7 bases each). Trimming pared 3 bases from V and 0 bases from J, leaving 10 bases between. Germline V gene data show CDR1 as LNHDA and CDR2 as SQIVND (reference sequence). The CDR3 runs 15 residues. As DNA, the CDR3 is TGTGCCAGTAGTATCAGGGGGGGGAGCACAGATACGCAGTATTTT. Translating gives CASSIRGGSTDTQYF.

The chain combines TRBV11-2 with TRBJ1-2; TRBD1 might be the D (5 bases). The germline V and J ends were trimmed by 5 bases and 0 bases, with 13 bases remaining between them. The CDR3 is 15 amino acids. Germline V gives CDR1 SGHAT, CDR2 FQNNGV. The CDR3 is CASSPWGGTNYGYTF. CDR3 in DNA: TGTGCCAGCAGCCCCTGGGGGGGGACTAACTATGGCTACACCTTC.

The rearrangement uses TRBV5-6 and TRBJ1-1; D is ambiguous. Per germline, CDR1 SGHDT and CDR2 YYEEEE. The CDR3 covers 14 residues. Trimming pared 0 bases from V and 9 bases from J, leaving 15 bases between. The CDR3 DNA follows: TGTGCCAGCAGCTTGGCCGGGAGGGAAGACCAAGCTTTCTTT. Its protein is CASSLAGREDQAFF.

The rearrangement uses TRBV7-2 and TRBJ1-1; D is undetermined. The V and J ends lost 5 bases and 0 bases respectively, with 10 bases between them. The CDR3 is 14 residues long. CDR1 and CDR2 from the germline V gene are SGHTA and FQGNSA. The CDR3 DNA reads TGTGCCAGCAGCCATCCCTCGTTGAACACTGAAGCTTTCTTT. Encoded protein: CASSHPSLNTEAFF.

This sequence joins TRBV7-6 and TRBJ1-1; maybe TRBD1 (5 bases). From germline, CDR1 is SGHVS and CDR2 FNYEAQ. The V end lost 2 bases, the J end lost 5 bases, and 12 bases lay between the germline ends. This CDR3 has 14 amino acids. The chain's CDR3 is CASSLTRALTEAFF. Here the CDR3 DNA reads TGTGCCAGCAGCTTAACCAGGGCCTTGACTGAAGCTTTCTTT.

The rearrangement uses TRBV28 and TRBJ2-5, with D maybe TRBD2 (6 bases). V gave up 7 bases and J gave up 9 bases, with 27 bases separating them. CDR1 is MDHEN and CDR2 is SYDVKM in the germline V gene. There are 16 residues in the CDR3. The CDR3 is CASTPGIGGGEEAQYF. DNA for the CDR3: TGTGCCAGCACCCCGGGTATTGGGGGAGGCGAGGAGGCCCAGTACTTC.

The chain is built from TRBV7-2 and TRBJ2-7; TRBD2 matches 7 bases. Losses at the gene ends were 1 base for V and 0 bases for J; bases not matched to a gene: 3. There are 15 residues in the CDR3. Germline V gene data show CDR1 as SGHTA and CDR2 as FQGNSA. Written as DNA, the CDR3 is TGTGCCAGCAGCTTAGGGCGCGGGGGCTCCTACGAGCAGTACTTC. This codes for CASSLGRGGSYEQYF.

The V call is TRBV5-1, the J call TRBJ1-1; no definite D call. Trimming pared 1 base from V and 1 base from J, leaving 5 bases between. CDR3 length: 13 amino acids. Germline V lookup: CDR1 SGHRS, CDR2 YFSETQ. Here the CDR3 reads CASSLLGNTEAFF. CDR3 nucleotide sequence: TGCGCCAGCAGCTTGCTCGGGAACACTGAAGCTTTCTTT.

V is TRBV6-5 and J is TRBJ1-1; D is unclear. The V end was cut by 6 bases, the J end by 2 bases, with 13 bases between. The CDR3 length is 14 residues. Germline V lookup: CDR1 MNHEY, CDR2 SVGAGI. The DNA for the CDR3 is TGTGCCAGCAGGTTACGTGAGGGTAACACTGAAGCTTTCTTT. The encoded protein is CASRLREGNTEAFF.

In this sample, this clone turned up a few times. The gene calls are TRBV11-3 and TRBJ2-3; 9 bases are a match to TRBD2. CDR1 is SGHNT and CDR2 is YENEEA in the germline V gene. The CDR3 has 16 amino acids. V shed 5 bases and J 2 bases; nucleotides not matched to a gene: 8. This CDR3 is CASSLQLAGPTDTQYF. As DNA, the CDR3 is TGTGCCAGCAGCCTCCAACTAGCGGGCCCCACAGATACGCAGTATTTT. Full variable domain (missing parts from reference TRBV11-3 and TRBJ2-3): EAGVVQSPRYKIIEKKQPVAFWCNPISGHNTLYWYLQNLGQGPELLIRYENEEAVDDSQLPKDRFSAERLKGVDSTLKIQPAELGDSAVYLCASSLQLAGPTDTQYFGPGTRLTVL.